The 2 T cell receptor beta chains below were found in one sample sequenced in a study of monozygotic twins with inflammatory bowel disease (dated by TCRdb to the late 2010s). Libraries were constructed by 5' RACE. The run used an Illumina HiSeq 2500. Following reprocessing of the reads by TCRdb, the data hold one row per CDR3 protein sequence and no DNA is available. The table of this sample itemizes about 450,000 distinct CDR3 sequences. More than 2% of the sample is held by the ten biggest clonotypes. The sample taken for sequencing was blood. Every receptor here comes from a human donor with ulcerative colitis or Crohn's disease, or a healthy co-twin of an affected twin (not recorded which).

CDR3 amino acids: CASSTPDRPNSPLHF. V usage is TRBV5-1 and J usage is TRBJ1-6; TCRdb's D gene call, TRBD1, goes unchecked for lack of DNA. CDR1 and CDR2 from the germline V gene are SGHRS and YFSETQ. CDR3 length: 15 residues.

The chain has TRBV29-1 and TRBJ2-7; the D call of TRBD1 rests on TCRdb alone, since no DNA is present to check it. Germline V CDR1 and CDR2: SQVTM, ANQGSEA. The CDR3 runs 11 residues. CDR3: CSIRDNYEQYF.